This T cell receptor beta chain appears in the sequencing data of a study of cytomegalovirus exposure and HLA in healthy donors. Study-level findings and limits: Most CMV-associated TCR beta chains appeared HLA-restricted in a later analysis. TCR beta V- and J-gene trimming, according to a later analysis, was linked to a missense DCLRE1C variant. In an earlier analysis, productive rearrangement rates for most beta V segments clustered near 90% or 30%. In vitro, a few CMV-associated chains proved specific for CMV antigens.

Vbeta (60) and Jbeta (13) primers were used in the PCR. Profiling relied on immunoSEQ multiplex PCR, and the TCRdb table lists in-frame clones only, not all of them. The sample lists roughly 190,000 clones, roughly 80% seen once, with over 5.5% in the top ten. The V end lost 3 bases, the J end lost 4 bases, and 13 bases lay between the germline ends. The CDR3 has 15 residues. Germline V lookup: CDR1 SGHVS, CDR2 FNYEAQ. Points on this clone: Its antigen is not identified.

V usage is TRBV7-6 and J usage is TRBJ2-1; a weak D match, TRBD2 (5 bases). The sample was PBMCs. The source is a man aged 35-49 years in good health and CMV-seropositive. The CDR3 loop is CASSLVLGSYNEQFF. DNA of the CDR3: TGTGCCAGCAGCTTGGTCCTAGGGAGTTACAATGAGCAGTTCTTC.